These 20 T cell receptor beta chains were all obtained from the same sample, sequenced in a study of T cell responses to AZD1222 COVID-19 vaccine. Clones were sequenced by immunoSEQ multiplex PCR, and TCRdb holds only the in-frame ones, with some missing. The sample shows fewer than 110,000 clones, around 87% of them seen only once. The sequencing used peripheral blood, collected 28 days after the second AZD1222 dose. The receptors derive from an adult who received the AZD1222 COVID-19 vaccine.

The chain employs TRBV6-1 and TRBJ1-4, with 7 positions matching TRBD1. The germline V gene has CDR1 MNHNS and CDR2 SASEGT. The CDR3 runs to 19 residues. V trimming: 1 base; J trimming: 1 base; junction bases outside the gene matches: 12. DNA for the CDR3: TGTGCCAGCAGTGAAGGGGCTGGGACAGCTAATGTAACTAATGAAAAACTGTTTTTT. It translates to CASSEGAGTANVTNEKLFF.

The chain has TRBV2 and TRBJ2-2; D unclear. Trimming took 6 bases from V and 7 from J, leaving 12 bases between them. The length of the CDR3 is 13 residues. CDR1 is SNHLY and CDR2 is FYNNEI in the germline V gene. The CDR3 loop reads CASSLIWGGELFF. The CDR3 nucleotides are TGTGCCAGCAGCCTGATTTGGGGCGGGGAGCTGTTTTTT.

This chain connects TRBV7-9 to TRBJ1-1; 7 nucleotides align to TRBD1. With V trimmed by 0 bases and J by 0 bases, 1 base remained unmatched. Germline V lookup: CDR1 SEHNR, CDR2 FQNEAQ (reference sequence). The CDR3 has 15 residues. CDR3 sequence (DNA): TGTGCCAGCAGCTTAGCTGGACAGGTGAACACTGAAGCTTTCTTT. It encodes CASSLAGQVNTEAFF.

V is TRBV18 and J is TRBJ2-1, with D possibly TRBD2 on 7 matching bases. From germline, CDR1 is KGHSH and CDR2 LQKENI. Trimming took 2 bases from V and 7 from J, leaving 12 bases between them. The CDR3 is 14 amino acids. The CDR3 DNA reads TGTGCCAGCTCACCAGACGAGGGGGGGAATGAGCAGTTCTTC. It encodes CASSPDEGGNEQFF.

This clone was seen only a few times. This rearrangement joins TRBV5-1 to TRBJ1-6; D ambiguous. Between the trimmed V and J ends, which lost 1 base and 4 bases, there was a span of 9 bases. The CDR3 is 15 residues long. The germline V gene encodes CDR1 SGHRS and CDR2 YFSETQ. CDR3 nucleotides: TGCGCCAGCAGCTTGTCAACAGTATATAATTCACCCCTCCACTTT. It encodes CASSLSTVYNSPLHF.

The chain links TRBV28 to TRBJ1-1, with no clear D. This CDR3 spans 14 amino acids. Trimming removed 5 bases at V and 0 bases at J, with 10 bases between. Germline CDR1 reads MDHEN; CDR2 reads SYDVKM. The CDR3 reads CASSVQGMNTEAFF. The CDR3 DNA reads as TGTGCCAGCAGTGTCCAAGGAATGAACACTGAAGCTTTCTTT.

V and J are TRBV6-1 and TRBJ2-5; D call uncertain. CDR3 length: 14 amino acids. CDR1 is MNHNS, CDR2 SASEGT, per germline. Trimming took 0 bases from V and 5 from J, leaving 10 bases between them. CDR3 DNA: TGTGCCAGCAGTGAAGCGTCGGGCGGCGAGACCCAGTACTTC. It is translated as CASSEASGGETQYF.

The V and J genes are TRBV5-6 and TRBJ2-7; tentatively, D is TRBD1 (5 bases). Per germline, CDR1 SGHDT and CDR2 YYEEEE. V shed 5 bases and J shed 2 bases, with 17 bases lying between them. The CDR3 totals 15 residues. CDR3 protein: CASRLWGWDPYEQYF. CDR3 DNA: TGTGCCAGCAGGCTATGGGGCTGGGATCCCTACGAGCAGTACTTC.

The rearrangement uses TRBV5-4 and TRBJ2-5, with 7 bases aligning to TRBD1. V trimming: 1 base; J trimming: 5 bases; junction bases outside the gene matches: 2. The CDR3 spans 13 residues. Per the germline V gene, CDR1 is SGHNT and CDR2 is YYREEE (reference sequence). The CDR3 coding sequence is TGTGCCAGCAGCTTGACAGGGGCGGAGACCCAGTACTTC. This sequence encodes CASSLTGAETQYF.

J is TRBJ2-2 and V is TRBV5-1; D call uncertain. Germline CDR1 SGHRS, CDR2 YFSETQ. The CDR3 has 14 residues. V was shortened by 4 bases and J by 4 bases, with 11 bases between the two germline ends. The CDR3 reads CASSPQDSTGELFF. DNA of the CDR3: TGCGCCAGCAGCCCCCAGGATAGCACCGGGGAGCTGTTTTTT.

This chain links TRBV21-1 with TRBJ2-7; the table names TRBD1, a call not compared with the DNA. TRBV21-1 constitutes a pseudogene. This CDR3 comprises 12 residues. CDR3 DNA sequence: TGTGCCAGCAGGACAGGCTCCTACGAGCAGTACTTC. It specifies CASRTGSYEQYF.

This rearrangement joins TRBV24-1 to TRBJ2-2, with D perhaps TRBD2 (5 bases). The CDR3 length is 15 residues. CDR1 and CDR2 (germline): KGHDR, SFDVKD. The V end lost 3 bases, the J end lost 7 bases, and 14 bases lay between the germline ends. The CDR3 nucleotides are TGTGCCACCAGTGATCCGGGGTTTACGGGCGGGGAGCTGTTTTTT. It encodes CATSDPGFTGGELFF.

The chain uses TRBV10-2 and TRBJ2-7; D is ambiguous. Trimming pared 6 bases from V and 2 bases from J, leaving 8 bases between. The CDR3 loop spans 12 amino acids. Germline-derived CDR1 and CDR2 are WSHSY and SAAADI. The CDR3 loop is CASSREAYEQYF. The CDR3 DNA is TGCGCCAGCAGCCGAGAAGCCTACGAGCAGTACTTC.

This chain joins TRBV20-1 and TRBJ2-1, with D possibly being TRBD2 (5 bases). The CDR3 is 10 amino acids. Trimming removed 5 bases from V and 6 bases from J, with 5 bases in between. CDR1 DFQATT and CDR2 SNEGSKA come from the germline V gene (reference sequence). The chain's CDR3 is CSAAGNEQFF. As DNA, the CDR3 is TGCAGTGCTGCGGGCAATGAGCAGTTCTTC.

The table lists this clone with a count of one. This sequence joins TRBV5-1 and TRBJ2-1, with TRBD2 matching over 11 bases. From germline, CDR1 is SGHRS and CDR2 YFSETQ. The CDR3 contains 15 residues. The V gene end was trimmed by 0 bases and the J gene end by 6 bases; junction bases not matched to a gene: 2. The chain's CDR3 is CASSLGLAGPNEQFF. The CDR3 DNA reads as TGCGCCAGCAGCTTGGGACTAGCGGGGCCCAATGAGCAGTTCTTC.

The chain employs TRBV6-1 and TRBJ1-2, with 7 bases that match TRBD1. CDR1 and CDR2 (germline): MNHNS, SASEGT. Trimming at V came to 3 bases and at J to 2 bases, leaving 3 bases not matched to a gene. The CDR3 totals 14 residues. In DNA form, the CDR3 reads TGTGCCAGCAGTGAGGCAGGGGGGAACTATGGCTACACCTTC. Amino acids: CASSEAGGNYGYTF.

V and J are TRBV7-3 and TRBJ2-4; D gene uncertain. This CDR3 is built from 15 residues. V shed 4 bases and J shed 3 bases, with 13 bases lying between them. Germline-derived CDR1 and CDR2 are SGHTA and FQGTGA. The CDR3 spells CASSWRKVGKNIQYF. The CDR3 DNA sequence: TGTGCCAGCAGCTGGCGCAAGGTTGGCAAAAACATTCAGTACTTC. The variable domain in full, completed from reference TRBV7-3 and TRBJ2-4, reads GAGVSQTPSNKVTEKGKYVELRCDPISGHTALYWYRQSLGQGPEFLIYFQGTGAADDSGLPNDRFFAVRPEGSVSTLKIQRTERGDSAVYLCASSWRKVGKNIQYFGAGTRLSVL.

This rearrangement joins TRBV25-1 to TRBJ2-5; D is perhaps TRBD2 (7 bases). This CDR3 is built from 16 residues. Germline CDR1 is MGHDK and CDR2 is SYGVNS. V was clipped by 0 bases and J by 2 bases, with 13 bases between them. The CDR3 DNA is TGTGCCAGCAGTGAATACCGGGGGGCCCCACAAGAGACCCAGTACTTC. Encoded protein: CASSEYRGAPQETQYF.

There are a few counts of this clone. This sequence joins TRBV4-3 and TRBJ2-7, with D unresolved. CDR1 LGHNA and CDR2 YSLEER come from the germline V gene. Trimming shortened V by 0 bases and J by 5 bases, and 5 bases separated the two germline ends. The CDR3 loop spans 12 amino acids. This CDR3 is CASSQDSNEQYF. DNA for the CDR3: TGCGCCAGCAGCCAAGATTCCAACGAGCAGTACTTC.

The chain has TRBV5-4 and TRBJ1-4; D unclear. CDR3 length: 15 residues. The germline V gene encodes CDR1 SGHNT and CDR2 YYREEE (reference sequence). The V and J ends lost 1 base and 3 bases respectively, with 10 bases between them. The CDR3 region is CASSLWGGANEKLFF. For the CDR3, the DNA is TGTGCCAGCAGCTTGTGGGGTGGGGCTAATGAAAAACTGTTTTTT.